This TCR beta chain was sequenced during a study of technical replicates of blood from several donors. This CDR3 has 16 residues. Germline V gene data show CDR1 as MDHEN and CDR2 as SYDVKM. Trimming stripped 4 bases from V and 2 bases from J, with 15 bases between. Generated by immunoSEQ multiplex PCR, the TCRdb table keeps only in-frame clones and is missing some. Counted here are nearly 70,000 clones, roughly 92% occurring once; the ten biggest clones make up 0.38%. This receptor was identified in a human donor in good health. The material sequenced was T cells isolated from PBMCs. The chain combines TRBV28 with TRBJ2-1; no firm D call. The CDR3 sequence: CASSSRSRTTYNEQFF. The CDR3 region has the DNA TGTGCCAGCAGTTCCCGATCACGAACAACCTACAATGAGCAGTTCTTC.